This TCR beta chain was observed in a study of shared clonotypes between healthy human individuals. Overall study: Per donor, three plates held CD4 naive cells, three held CD4 memory, two held CD8 naive and one held CD8 memory.

The study separated CD4+ cells into CD45RA+ naive and CD45RA-negative memory subsets. The CDR3 consists of 18 residues. V shed 6 bases, J shed 2 bases, and the junction held 15 bases outside the gene matches. Germline V gene lookup returns CDR1 MRHNA and CDR2 SNTAGT. Turning to this clone: Its target is not known.

Here immunoSEQ multiplex PCR was the method, and the copy in TCRdb shows in-frame clones only, minus some. The sample lists 550,000 to 800,000 clones, around 74% occurring once. General study points: The sharing of approximately 5.1% of naive CD4 clonotypes was seen across a few donors. Relative to clonotypes present in all four donors, those not shared had lower generation probabilities.

Sequenced sample: memory CD4+ T cells sorted from blood. Subset noted: CD45RA-negative fraction. V usage is TRBV6-4 and J usage is TRBJ2-2; 7 nucleotides align to TRBD1. This sequence was found in a woman in her twenties or thirties in good health. The CDR3 region is CASRAQVRGQINTGELFF. The CDR3 DNA follows: TGTGCCAGCAGAGCGCAAGTGAGGGGACAGATAAACACCGGGGAGCTGTTTTTT.